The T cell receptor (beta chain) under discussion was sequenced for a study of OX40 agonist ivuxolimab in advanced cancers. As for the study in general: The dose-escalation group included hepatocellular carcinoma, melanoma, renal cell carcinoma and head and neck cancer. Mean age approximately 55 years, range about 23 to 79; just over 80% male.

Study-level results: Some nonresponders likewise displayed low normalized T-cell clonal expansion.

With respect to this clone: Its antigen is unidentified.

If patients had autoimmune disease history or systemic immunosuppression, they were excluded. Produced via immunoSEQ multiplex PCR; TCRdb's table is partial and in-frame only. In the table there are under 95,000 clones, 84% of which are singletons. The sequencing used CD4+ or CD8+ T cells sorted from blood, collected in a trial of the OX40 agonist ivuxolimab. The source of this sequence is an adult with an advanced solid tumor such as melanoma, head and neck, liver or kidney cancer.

CDR3 residues: CASTEVSRLNTGELFF. The CDR3 bases are TGTGCCAGTACCGAGGTCAGTAGGTTGAACACCGGGGAGCTGTTTTTT. This chain connects TRBV19 to TRBJ2-2, with no clear D. The CDR3 is made up of 16 amino acids. Germline V lookup: CDR1 LNHDA, CDR2 SQIVND (reference sequence). V gave up 7 bases and J gave up 1 base, with 16 bases separating them.